The 29 T cell receptor beta chains given below trace back to one sample, sequenced in a study of preoperative IRX-2 immunotherapy in early breast cancer (dated by TCRdb to between 2019 and 2020). The library was built by means of the immunoSEQ multiplex PCR assay. Drawn from immuneACCESS, this table holds only the in-frame rearrangements with V and J called that TCRdb kept. Clones are partly lost; checked studies trace under half to an unresolved V gene and leave the rest unexplained. The sample contains 20,000 to 25,000 clones, about 87% of them found a single time. The ten largest clonotypes hold 28% of the sample. In the paper's terms, the treatment or condition label means: preoperative locoregional IRX-2 cytokine immunotherapy. The material sequenced was tumor tissue, taken after IRX-2 immunotherapy. These receptors originate from a human donor with breast cancer.

This clone was recorded once. This sequence joins TRBV9 and TRBJ2-3; D call uncertain. The length of the CDR3 is 13 residues. Germline CDR1 SGDLS, CDR2 YYNGEE. With 2 bases removed from V and 1 base from J, the gap between germline ends came to 5 bases. CDR3 sequence (DNA): TGTGCCAGCAGCGTCACGGGCACAGATACGCAGTATTTT. Residues: CASSVTGTDTQYF.

Comment on this clone: The junction departs from germline at one end; a sequencing error may be responsible. V gene TRBV4-1 combines with J gene TRBJ2-2; D gene ambiguous. From germline, CDR1 is MGHRA and CDR2 YSYEKL. The CDR3 extends over 16 amino acids. The CDR3 nucleotides are TGCGCCAGCAGCCAACTCGACGATCGCTACACGGGGGAGCTGTTTTTT. As protein: CASSQLDDRYTGELFF.

The rearrangement joins TRBV28 to TRBJ2-5; 8 positions agree with TRBD2. The CDR3 is made up of 13 amino acids. The germline CDR1 and CDR2 sequences are MDHEN and SYDVKM. V lost 2 bases to trimming and J lost 10 bases; unmatched junction nucleotides: 6. CDR3 region: CASSLIRGGFQYF. The CDR3 DNA follows: TGTGCCAGCAGTTTAATACGGGGGGGCTTCCAGTACTTC.

This chain uses TRBV11-1 with TRBJ2-7; D possibly matches TRBD1 or TRBD2 (6 bases each). The CDR3 is made up of 19 amino acids. Per the germline V gene, CDR1 is SGHAT and CDR2 is FQDESV (reference sequence). V was cut by 3 bases and J by 0 bases, with 24 bases left in between. The CDR3 loop is CASSLRGVRGLTSSYEQYF. The CDR3 nucleotides are TGTGCCAGCAGCTTGAGGGGGGTCAGGGGATTGACGAGCTCCTACGAGCAGTACTTC. Looking up the rest from reference TRBV11-1 and TRBJ2-7 gives the full variable domain: EAEVAQSPRYKITEKSQAVAFWCDPISGHATLYWYRQILGQGPELLVQFQDESVVDDSQLPKDRFSAERLKGVDSTLKIQPAELGDSAMYLCASSLRGVRGLTSSYEQYFGPGTRLTVT.

This chain connects TRBV28 to TRBJ1-2; 7 bases map to TRBD1. The CDR3 sequence is 13 residues long. The germline V gene encodes CDR1 MDHEN and CDR2 SYDVKM. The V segment lost 3 bases and the J segment 2 bases; nucleotides outside the gene matches: 0. CDR3 nucleotide sequence: TGTGCCAGCAGTTTGACAGGGAACTATGGCTACACCTTC. It is translated as CASSLTGNYGYTF.

V gene TRBV4-1 combines with J gene TRBJ2-5; 8 nucleotides agree with TRBD1. This CDR3 spans 16 amino acids. The germline V gene encodes CDR1 MGHRA and CDR2 YSYEKL. The V segment lost 2 bases and the J segment 0 bases; nucleotides outside the gene matches: 5. CDR3 bases: TGCGCCAGCAGCCAATCGGACAGGGTGTACCAAGAGACCCAGTACTTC. Protein product: CASSQSDRVYQETQYF.

In its sample, this clone was seen once. V gene TRBV2 combines with J gene TRBJ2-5, with unresolved D. There are 14 residues in the CDR3. The ends were cut back, 5 bases at V and 2 bases at J, with 12 bases in the middle. Germline lookup yields CDR1 SNHLY and CDR2 FYNNEI. The CDR3, as DNA: TGTGCCAGCAGTTCCCTGGACCTTCAAGAGACCCAGTACTTC. This encodes CASSSLDLQETQYF.

This chain uses TRBV19 with TRBJ1-1, with TRBD1 matching over 8 bases. This CDR3 contains 15 residues. After removal of 4 bases from V and 3 bases from J, the junction contained 7 bases not matched to a gene. Germline CDR1 is LNHDA and CDR2 is SQIVND (reference sequence). The CDR3: CASSNDRGGHTEAFF. The DNA for the CDR3 is TGTGCCAGTAGTAACGACAGGGGCGGTCACACTGAAGCTTTCTTT.

The CDR3 here is CASSLIQGELFF. The DNA of the CDR3 is TGTGCCAGCAGCTTGATTCAAGGGGAGCTGTTTTTT. The chain couples TRBV5-5 to TRBJ2-2; no clear D. This CDR3 has 12 residues. Germline CDR1 is SGHKS and CDR2 is YYEKEE (reference sequence). V lost 1 base and J 8 bases, leaving 6 bases between the germline ends.

This clone appeared a few times. This chain joins TRBV7-6 and TRBJ1-1; maybe TRBD1 (6 bases). Trimming took 4 bases from V and 7 from J, leaving 10 bases between them. The CDR3 contains 12 residues. Germline loops: CDR1 SGHVS, CDR2 FNYEAQ. The CDR3: CASSSQDSEAFF. The DNA for the CDR3 is TGTGCCAGCAGCTCACAGGACAGTGAAGCTTTCTTT.

The chain recombines TRBV7-9 with TRBJ2-1, with 11 bases identical to TRBD2. V shed 7 bases and J 7 bases; nucleotides not matched to a gene: 9. Germline-derived CDR1 and CDR2 are SEHNR and FQNEAQ (reference sequence). The CDR3 loop spans 15 amino acids. CDR3 nucleotide sequence: TGTGCCAGCAACCTACCGGGACTAGCGGTAAATGAGCAGTTCTTC. Protein: CASNLPGLAVNEQFF.

The chain carries TRBV19 and TRBJ1-2; maybe TRBD1 (6 bases). V was cut by 0 bases and J by 2 bases, with 16 bases left in between. Germline assignment: CDR1 LNHDA and CDR2 SQIVND (reference sequence). The CDR3 is 17 residues long. CDR3 amino acids: CASSIDLLGARNYGYTF. CDR3 in DNA: TGTGCCAGTAGTATAGATCTATTGGGGGCACGGAACTATGGCTACACCTTC.

The rearrangement joins TRBV10-2 to TRBJ2-6; D gene unclear. The CDR3 is made up of 15 amino acids. The V end was cut by 6 bases, the J end by 3 bases, with 12 bases between. Per the germline V gene, CDR1 is WSHSY and CDR2 is SAAADI. The CDR3 coding sequence is TGCGCCAGCAGCTCGCCCGGAGTTGGGGCCAACGTCCTGACTTTC. It translates to CASSSPGVGANVLTF.

V gene TRBV10-2 combines with J gene TRBJ1-2, with TRBD1 identical over 7 bases. Germline V gene lookup returns CDR1 WSHSY and CDR2 SAAADI. Losses at the gene ends were 3 bases for V and 4 bases for J; bases not matched to a gene: 8. The CDR3 consists of 15 residues. CDR3 bases: TGCGCCAGCAGTGAATCGACAGGGTTTAGCTATGGCTACACCTTC. Its translation is CASSESTGFSYGYTF.

V and J are TRBV19 and TRBJ1-5, with no clear D. V dropped 0 bases and J dropped 4 bases, with 4 bases sitting between them. The germline V gene has CDR1 LNHDA and CDR2 SQIVND (reference sequence). The CDR3 has 13 residues. CDR3 sequence reads: CASSIDGNQPQHF. The CDR3 bases are TGTGCCAGTAGTATAGACGGGAATCAGCCCCAGCATTTT. The full variable domain, rest sourced from reference TRBV19 and TRBJ1-5, is DGGITQSPKYLFRKEGQNVTLSCEQNLNHDAMYWYRQDPGQGLRLIYYSQIVNDFQKGDIAEGYSVSREKKESFPLTVTSAQKNPTAFYLCASSIDGNQPQHFGDGTRLSIL.

The chain combines TRBV7-2 with TRBJ2-5, with 7 bases matching TRBD2. This CDR3 comprises 15 residues. V lost 5 bases, J lost 1 base, and 7 bases stayed unmatched. The germline V gene encodes CDR1 SGHTA and CDR2 FQGNSA. CDR3 protein: CASSLMGLPQETQYF. The DNA of the CDR3 is TGTGCCAGCAGCCTCATGGGACTACCCCAAGAGACCCAGTACTTC.

The chain joins TRBV4-2 to TRBJ1-3; D perhaps matches TRBD1 (5 bases). There are 17 residues in the CDR3. V lost 1 base and J 0 bases, leaving 13 bases between the germline ends. Germline V lookup: CDR1 LGHNA, CDR2 YNFKEQ. The CDR3 DNA reads TGTGCCAGCAGCCAAGCCCGGGACGGCCACTCTGGAAACACCATATATTTT. Protein: CASSQARDGHSGNTIYF.

The chain uses TRBV7-3 and TRBJ2-7; D is unresolved. Trimming stripped 4 bases from V and 6 bases from J, with 16 bases between. This CDR3 is 14 amino acids long. CDR1 is SGHTA, CDR2 FQGTGA, per germline. In nucleotides, the CDR3 is TGTGCCAGCAGCTCCTACCTACGGTCTTTCGAGCAGTACTTC. It is translated as CASSSYLRSFEQYF. The full variable domain, with the rest looked up from reference TRBV7-3 and TRBJ2-7, is GAGVSQTPSNKVTEKGKYVELRCDPISGHTALYWYRQSLGQGPEFLIYFQGTGAADDSGLPNDRFFAVRPEGSVSTLKIQRTERGDSAVYLCASSSYLRSFEQYFGPGTRLTVT.

The V and J genes are TRBV5-1 and TRBJ2-6; D possibly corresponds to TRBD1 (5 bases). This CDR3 is built from 18 residues. The germline V gene has CDR1 SGHRS and CDR2 YFSETQ. V lost 0 bases and J lost 0, with 13 bases in between. The CDR3 nucleotides read TGCGCCAGCAGCTTGGTGGTGGGGCCTAGCTCTGGGGCCAACGTCCTGACTTTC. It specifies CASSLVVGPSSGANVLTF.

This sequence joins TRBV5-1 and TRBJ1-5; D is perhaps TRBD1 (6 bases). V was pared by 5 bases and J by 6 bases, with 18 bases between. CDR1 is SGHRS and CDR2 is YFSETQ in the germline V gene. The length of the CDR3 is 15 residues. CDR3 region: CASSLSGATGQPQHF. For the CDR3, the DNA is TGCGCCAGCAGTCTGTCGGGGGCGACTGGTCAGCCCCAGCATTTT. Full variable domain (missing parts from reference TRBV5-1 and TRBJ1-5): KAGVTQTPRYLIKTRGQQVTLSCSPISGHRSVSWYQQTPGQGLQFLFEYFSETQRNKGNFPGRFSGRQFSNSRSEMNVSTLELGDSALYLCASSLSGATGQPQHFGDGTRLSIL.

The chain couples TRBV5-1 to TRBJ2-2; D might be TRBD2 (6 bases). The CDR3 totals 15 residues. The V end lost 3 bases, the J end lost 1 base, and 10 bases lay between the germline ends. Germline CDR1 and CDR2: SGHRS and YFSETQ. The CDR3 here is CASSSWGENTGELFF. CDR3 DNA: TGCGCCAGCAGCTCGTGGGGGGAGAACACCGGGGAGCTGTTTTTT.

The chain links TRBV6-1 to TRBJ1-6, with D perhaps TRBD1 (5 bases). Germline values: CDR1 MNHNS, CDR2 SASEGT. The CDR3 consists of 14 residues. Trimming cost V 10 bases and J 10 bases, with 20 bases left between them. The CDR3 sequence: CATITAAGQSPLHF. The CDR3 DNA is TGTGCCACCATAACGGCGGCAGGGCAATCACCCCTCCACTTT.

The rearrangement joins TRBV18 to TRBJ1-3, with D unresolved. Per the germline V gene, CDR1 is KGHSH and CDR2 is LQKENI. Trimming took 0 bases from V and 0 from J, leaving 12 bases between them. CDR3 length: 17 amino acids. CDR3 coding DNA: TGTGCCAGCTCACCACCGCCTGGACCGCGCTCTGGAAACACCATATATTTT. Its translation: CASSPPPGPRSGNTIYF.

V is TRBV18 and J is TRBJ2-3, with D possibly being TRBD2 (7 bases). The CDR3 totals 14 residues. The germline V gene encodes CDR1 KGHSH and CDR2 LQKENI. Trimming took off 5 bases at V and 3 bases at J, with 12 bases between the two ends. CDR3: CASSEGGATDTQYF. The CDR3 coding sequence is TGTGCCAGCTCAGAAGGGGGGGCGACAGATACGCAGTATTTT.

The chain employs TRBV27 and TRBJ2-3; 11 nucleotides line up with TRBD1. V lost 1 base and J lost 5; bases outside the gene matches: 5. This CDR3 spans 16 amino acids. Per the germline V gene, CDR1 is MNHEY and CDR2 is SMNVEV (reference sequence). CDR3 nucleotide sequence: TGTGCCAGCAGTTTATTGGGGACAGGGGGGATAGATACGCAGTATTTT. It is translated as CASSLLGTGGIDTQYF.

The rearrangement joins TRBV28 to TRBJ2-1, with TRBD1 identical over 7 bases. The length of the CDR3 is 18 residues. The germline V gene encodes CDR1 MDHEN and CDR2 SYDVKM. V lost 3 bases, J lost 9 bases, and 20 bases stayed unmatched. The CDR3 bases are TGTGCCAGCAGTTTCTATATGAACCCCCGGGGACAGAGAGGTGAGCAGTTCTTC. Its translation is CASSFYMNPRGQRGEQFF.

The genes are TRBV11-3 and TRBJ2-3, with 10 nucleotides matching TRBD1. CDR3 length: 15 amino acids. Unmatched junction bases numbered 4, after V lost 4 bases and J lost 3 bases. In germline, CDR1 is SGHNT, CDR2 YENEEA. The CDR3 region is CASSSRQGATDTQYF. The CDR3 nucleotides are TGTGCCAGCAGCTCCCGACAGGGGGCAACAGATACGCAGTATTTT.

The chain employs TRBV11-2 and TRBJ1-3; D ambiguous. Trimming shortened V by 4 bases and J by 3 bases, and 7 bases separated the two germline ends. This CDR3 region has 13 residues. Germline lookup yields CDR1 SGHAT and CDR2 FQNNGV. CDR3 protein: CASSSIGGNTIYF. The CDR3 DNA reads as TGTGCCAGCAGCTCGATAGGTGGAAACACCATATATTTT.

This chain connects TRBV5-1 to TRBJ2-1; 7 bases are a match to TRBD1. From germline, CDR1 is SGHRS and CDR2 YFSETQ. The ends lost 4 bases at V and 8 bases at J; junction bases unmatched: 15. CDR3 length equals 16 residues. The CDR3: CASSRNRDSYFDEQFF. CDR3 DNA sequence: TGCGCCAGCAGCCGGAACCGGGACAGTTATTTCGATGAGCAGTTCTTC.